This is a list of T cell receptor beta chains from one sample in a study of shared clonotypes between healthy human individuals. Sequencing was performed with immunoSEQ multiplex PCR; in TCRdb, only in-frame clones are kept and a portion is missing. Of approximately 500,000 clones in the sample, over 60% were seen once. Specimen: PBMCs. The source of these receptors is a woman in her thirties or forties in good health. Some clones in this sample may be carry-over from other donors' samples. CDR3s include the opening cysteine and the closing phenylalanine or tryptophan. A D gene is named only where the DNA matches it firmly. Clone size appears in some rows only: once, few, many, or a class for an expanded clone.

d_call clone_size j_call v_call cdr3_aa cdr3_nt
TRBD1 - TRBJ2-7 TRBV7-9 CASSRTGGYEQYF TGTGCCAGCAGTCGGACAGGGGGCTACGAGCAGTACTTC
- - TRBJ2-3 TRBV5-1 CASSPTRLGDTQYF TGCGCCAGCAGCCCTACCCGACTTGGAGATACGCAGTATTTT
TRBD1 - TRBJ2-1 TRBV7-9 CASSFPGGGYEQFF TGTGCCAGCAGCTTCCCAGGGGGCGGTTATGAGCAGTTCTTC
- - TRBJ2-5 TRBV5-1 CASSLDTAKSNTQYF TGCGCCAGCAGCCTAGACACGGCGAAAAGCAATACCCAGTACTTC
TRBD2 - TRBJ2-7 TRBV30 CAWSVVLAEGEQYF TGTGCCTGGAGTGTAGTACTAGCGGAGGGGGAGCAGTACTTC
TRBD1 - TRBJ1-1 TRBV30 CAWSRDRSSEAFF TGTGCCTGGAGCCGGGACAGATCCTCTGAAGCTTTCTTT
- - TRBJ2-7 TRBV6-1 CASKDRNYEQYF TGTGCCAGCAAAGACAGGAACTACGAGCAGTACTTC
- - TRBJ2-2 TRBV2 CASSERQATNTGELFF TGTGCCAGCAGTGAGAGGCAGGCGACGAACACCGGGGAGCTGTTTTTT
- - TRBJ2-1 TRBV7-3 CASSPTGRGTQFF TGTGCCAGCAGTCCCACAGGCCGGGGGACCCAGTTCTTC
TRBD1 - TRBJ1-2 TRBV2 CASSITTGDGYTF TGTGCCAGCAGTATAACGACAGGGGATGGCTACACCTTC
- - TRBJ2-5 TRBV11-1 CASSPRPSETQYF TGTGCCAGCAGCCCCCGACCGTCGGAGACCCAGTACTTC
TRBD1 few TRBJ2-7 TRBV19 CASSIETGGHYEQYF TGTGCCAGTAGTATAGAGACAGGGGGACACTACGAGCAGTACTTC
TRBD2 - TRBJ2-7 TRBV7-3 CASSITSGAYEQYF TGTGCCAGCAGCATTACTAGCGGCGCCTACGAGCAGTACTTC
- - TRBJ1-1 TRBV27 CASSLGGKTEAFF TGTGCCAGCAGTTTGGGTGGGAAGACTGAAGCTTTCTTT
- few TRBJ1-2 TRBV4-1 CASSLTRPFGEGHTF TGCGCCAGCAGCTTAACACGGCCCTTCGGGGAGGGTCACACCTTC
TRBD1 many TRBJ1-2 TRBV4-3 CASSPGQGDYGYTF TGCGCCAGCAGCCCGGGACAGGGTGACTATGGCTACACCTTC
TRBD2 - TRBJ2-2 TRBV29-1 CSAGTSGSNTGELFF TGCAGCGCCGGGACTAGCGGGTCGAACACCGGGGAGCTGTTTTTT
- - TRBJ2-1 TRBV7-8 CASSPRRGSYNEQFF TGTGCCAGCAGCCCCAGGAGAGGGTCCTACAATGAGCAGTTCTTC
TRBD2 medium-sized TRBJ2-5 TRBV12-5 CASGLVLAGVGETQYF TGTGCTAGTGGTTTGGTATTAGCGGGAGTAGGTGAGACCCAGTACTTC
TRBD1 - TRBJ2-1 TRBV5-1 CASSQGQGYHNEQFF TGCGCCAGCAGCCAGGGACAGGGTTACCACAATGAGCAGTTCTTC
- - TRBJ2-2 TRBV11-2 CASSFSDFHTGELFF TGTGCCAGCAGCTTTAGCGACTTTCACACCGGGGAGCTGTTTTTT
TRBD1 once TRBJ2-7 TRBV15 CATSRVRRQGIYEQYF TGTGCCACCAGCAGAGTAAGGAGACAGGGAATTTACGAGCAGTACTTC
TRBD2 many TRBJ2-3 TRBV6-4 CASSEGGSPTDTQYF TGTGCCAGCAGTGAGGGCGGGAGCCCCACAGATACGCAGTATTTT
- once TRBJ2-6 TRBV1 CTSSIGSRANVLTF TGCACCAGCAGTATAGGGAGTCGGGCCAACGTCCTGACTTTC
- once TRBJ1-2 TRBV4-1 CASSQLGGYGYTF TGCGCCAGCAGCCAACTAGGGGGATATGGCTACACCTTC
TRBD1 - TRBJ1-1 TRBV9 CASSASGQGNTEAFF TGTGCCAGCAGCGCCTCGGGACAGGGAAACACTGAAGCTTTCTTT
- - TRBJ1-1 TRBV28 CATTVPPAVDEAFF TGTGCCACCACCGTCCCGCCCGCTGTAGATGAAGCTTTCTTT
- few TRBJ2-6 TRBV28 CASEESSGANVLTF TGTGCCAGCGAGGAGAGCTCTGGGGCCAACGTCCTGACTTTC
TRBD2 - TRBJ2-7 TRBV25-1 CASNPPGTSGTYEQYF TGTGCCAGCAATCCCCCCGGGACTAGCGGCACCTACGAGCAGTACTTC
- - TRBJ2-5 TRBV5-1 CASSLAGTDQETQYF TGCGCCAGCAGCTTGGCTGGGACGGATCAAGAGACCCAGTACTTC
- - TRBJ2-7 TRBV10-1 CASSGNPGTREQYF TGCGCCAGCAGTGGAAATCCCGGGACACGCGAGCAGTACTTC
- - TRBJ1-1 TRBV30 CAWSRRGNSEAFF TGTGCCTGGAGCCGGAGGGGTAACTCTGAAGCTTTCTTT
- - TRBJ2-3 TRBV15 CATSRPRDTQYF TGTGCCACCAGCAGACCGAGAGATACGCAGTATTTT
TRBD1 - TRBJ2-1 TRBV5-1 CASSLPGQAYNEQFF TGCGCCAGCAGCTTACCGGGACAGGCCTACAATGAGCAGTTCTTC
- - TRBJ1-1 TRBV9 CASSYAVNTEAFF TGTGCCAGCAGCTATGCCGTGAACACTGAAGCTTTCTTT
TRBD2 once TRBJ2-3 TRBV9 CASSKTSARTDTQYF TGTGCCAGCAGCAAAACTAGCGCTCGCACAGATACGCAGTATTTT
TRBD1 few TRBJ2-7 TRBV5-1 CASSLGQGSEQYF TGCGCCAGCAGCTTGGGACAGGGAAGCGAGCAGTACTTC
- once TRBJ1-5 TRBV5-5 CASSLGPYYSNQPQHF TGTGCCAGCAGCTTGGGGCCCTATTATAGCAATCAGCCCCAGCATTTT
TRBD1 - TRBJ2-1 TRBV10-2 CASSESNRGSYNEQFF TGCGCCAGCAGTGAGTCGAACAGGGGCTCCTACAATGAGCAGTTCTTC
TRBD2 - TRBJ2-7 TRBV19 CASSRSGRASEQYF TGTGCCAGTAGCCGAAGCGGGAGGGCCTCCGAGCAGTACTTC
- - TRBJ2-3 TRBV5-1 CASSGGLGTDTQYF TGCGCCAGCAGCGGGGGGCTGGGCACAGATACGCAGTATTTT
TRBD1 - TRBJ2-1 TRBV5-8 CASSLWGQGNYNEQFF TGTGCCAGCAGCTTGTGGGGACAGGGGAACTACAATGAGCAGTTCTTC
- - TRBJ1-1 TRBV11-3 CASSLATVGRGKAFF TGTGCCAGCAGCTTGGCAACGGTAGGGAGGGGAAAAGCTTTCTTT
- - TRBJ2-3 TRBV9 CASSALSGTLTDTQYF TGTGCCAGCAGCGCCCTTTCGGGAACCCTGACAGATACGCAGTATTTT
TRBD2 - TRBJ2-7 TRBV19 CASSPLHLASGAYEQYF TGTGCCAGTAGCCCGCTCCATTTAGCTAGCGGGGCCTACGAGCAGTACTTC
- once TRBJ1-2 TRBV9 CASSVAVQSPYGYTF TGTGCCAGCAGCGTAGCGGTACAGAGCCCTTATGGCTACACCTTC
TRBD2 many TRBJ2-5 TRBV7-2 CASSTGLAGETQYF TGTGCCAGCAGCACCGGACTAGCGGGAGAGACCCAGTACTTC
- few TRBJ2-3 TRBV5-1 CASSPPLVSTDTQYF TGCGCCAGCAGCCCCCCGCTAGTCAGCACAGATACGCAGTATTTT
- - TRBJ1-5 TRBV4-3 CASSQDASPDQPQHF TGCGCCAGCAGCCAAGATGCGTCCCCTGACCAGCCCCAGCATTTT
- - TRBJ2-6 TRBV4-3 CASSQDIMGAGANVLTF TGCGCCAGCAGCCAAGATATTATGGGAGCTGGGGCCAACGTCCTGACTTTC
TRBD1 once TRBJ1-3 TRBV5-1 CASSLGPGTGTGNTIYF TGCGCCAGCAGCTTGGGCCCTGGGACAGGGACTGGAAACACCATATATTTT
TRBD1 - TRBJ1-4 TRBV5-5 CASSPGQGYEKLFF TGTGCCAGCAGCCCCGGACAGGGGTATGAAAAACTGTTTTTT
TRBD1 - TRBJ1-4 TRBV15 CATSRVGGQTEKLFF TGTGCCACCAGCAGAGTAGGGGGCCAGACTGAAAAACTGTTTTTT
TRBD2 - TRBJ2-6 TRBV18 CASSPPGTSGRSHGSGANVLTF TGTGCCAGCTCACCACCGGGCACTAGCGGGAGGTCCCATGGATCTGGGGCCAACGTCCTGACTTTC